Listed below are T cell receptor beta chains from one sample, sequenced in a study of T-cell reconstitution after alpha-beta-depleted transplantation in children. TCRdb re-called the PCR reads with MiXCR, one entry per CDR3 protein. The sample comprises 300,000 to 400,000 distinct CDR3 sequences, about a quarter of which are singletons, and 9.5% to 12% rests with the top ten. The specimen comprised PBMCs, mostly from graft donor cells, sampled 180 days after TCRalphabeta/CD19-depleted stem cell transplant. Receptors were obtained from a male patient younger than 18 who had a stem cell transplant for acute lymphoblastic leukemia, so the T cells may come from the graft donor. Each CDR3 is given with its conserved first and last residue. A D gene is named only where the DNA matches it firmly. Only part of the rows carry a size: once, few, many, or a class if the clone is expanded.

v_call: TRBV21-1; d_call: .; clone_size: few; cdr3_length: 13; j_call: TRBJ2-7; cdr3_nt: TGTGCCAGCTTGGACAGACCACTGTACGAGCAGTACTTC; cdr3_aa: CASLDRPLYEQYF
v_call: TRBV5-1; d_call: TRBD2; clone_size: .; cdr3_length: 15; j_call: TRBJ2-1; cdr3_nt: TGCGCCAGCAGCTTGGCGGGCAGCGGGGTTGGGGAGCAGTTCTTC; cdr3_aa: CASSLAGSGVGEQFF
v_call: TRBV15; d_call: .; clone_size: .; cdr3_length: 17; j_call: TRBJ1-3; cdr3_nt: TGTGCCACCAGCAGAGATTCGGAGGAGAACTCTGGAAACACCATATATTTT; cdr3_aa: CATSRDSEENSGNTIYF
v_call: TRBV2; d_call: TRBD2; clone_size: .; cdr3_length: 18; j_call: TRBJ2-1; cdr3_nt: TGTGCCAGCAGTGAAGGTCTAGCGGGAGTAATGTCCTACAATGAGCAGTTCTTC; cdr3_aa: CASSEGLAGVMSYNEQFF
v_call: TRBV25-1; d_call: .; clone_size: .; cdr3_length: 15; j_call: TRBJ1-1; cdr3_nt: TGTGCCAGCAGTGATCCCCTGGCAGGATACACTGAAGCTTTCTTT; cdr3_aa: CASSDPLAGYTEAFF
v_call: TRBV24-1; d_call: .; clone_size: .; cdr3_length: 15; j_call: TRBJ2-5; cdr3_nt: TGTGCCACCAGTGATTGGTCAGGGGTCCGAGAGACCCAGTACTTC; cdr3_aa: CATSDWSGVRETQYF
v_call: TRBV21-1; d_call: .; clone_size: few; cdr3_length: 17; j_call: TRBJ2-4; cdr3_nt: TGTGCCAGCAGCAGAGAGGGCATATTGGTAGCCAAAAACATTCAGTACTTC; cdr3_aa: CASSREGILVAKNIQYF
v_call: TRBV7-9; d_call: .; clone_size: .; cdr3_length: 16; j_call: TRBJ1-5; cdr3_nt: TGTGCCAGCAGCCAAGCCCCATTACGAGGTTATGAGCCCCAGCATTTT; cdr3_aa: CASSQAPLRGYEPQHF
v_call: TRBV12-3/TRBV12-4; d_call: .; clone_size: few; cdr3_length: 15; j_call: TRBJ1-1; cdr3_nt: TGTGCCAGCAGTTTTCCCGGGCCGGCGAACACTGAAGCTTTCTTT; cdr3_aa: CASSFPGPANTEAFF
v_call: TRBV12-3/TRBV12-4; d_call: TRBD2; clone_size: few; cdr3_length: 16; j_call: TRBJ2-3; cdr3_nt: TGTGCCAGCAGTTTGACTAGCGGGATAGGCGCAGATACGCAGTATTTT; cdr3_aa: CASSLTSGIGADTQYF
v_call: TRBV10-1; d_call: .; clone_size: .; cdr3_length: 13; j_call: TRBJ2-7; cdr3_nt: TGCGCCAGCAGTGAGACTAGATCCTACGAGCAGTACTTC; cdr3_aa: CASSETRSYEQYF
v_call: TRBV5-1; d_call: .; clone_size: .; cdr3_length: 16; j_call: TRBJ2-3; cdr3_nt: TGCGCCAGCAGCCCCCGGATGGGGAAGTGGGTAGATACGCAGTATTTT; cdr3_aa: CASSPRMGKWVDTQYF
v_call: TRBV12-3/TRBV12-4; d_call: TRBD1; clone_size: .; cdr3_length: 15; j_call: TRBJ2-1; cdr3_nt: TGTGCCAGCAGTTTAGAGAGGACAGGGGTATTTGAGCAGTTCTTC; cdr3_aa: CASSLERTGVFEQFF
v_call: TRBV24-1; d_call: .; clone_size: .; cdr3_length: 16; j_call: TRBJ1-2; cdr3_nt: TGTGCCACCAGTGATCCGCGGACACCTCACAACTATGGCTACACCTTC; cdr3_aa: CATSDPRTPHNYGYTF
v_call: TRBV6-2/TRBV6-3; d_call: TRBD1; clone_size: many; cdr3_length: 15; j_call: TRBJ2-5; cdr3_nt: TGTGCCAGCAGTTGGGACAGGGCTAGTCGGGAGACCCAGTACTTC; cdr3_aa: CASSWDRASRETQYF
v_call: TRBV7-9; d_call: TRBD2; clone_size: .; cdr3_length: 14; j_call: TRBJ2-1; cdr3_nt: TGTGCCAGCAGCTCCCGGGGGGGGGAGCGTGAGCAGTTCTTC; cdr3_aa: CASSSRGGEREQFF
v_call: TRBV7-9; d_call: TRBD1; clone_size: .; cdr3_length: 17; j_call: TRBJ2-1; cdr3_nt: TGTGCCAGCAGCTTAGCCCGACAGGGGGCGTCCTACAATGAGCAGTTCTTC; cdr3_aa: CASSLARQGASYNEQFF
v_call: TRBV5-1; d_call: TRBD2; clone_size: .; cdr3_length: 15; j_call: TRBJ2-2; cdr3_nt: TGCGCCAGCAGCCCCGCTAGCGGGAGGACCGGGGAGCTGTTTTTT; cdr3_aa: CASSPASGRTGELFF
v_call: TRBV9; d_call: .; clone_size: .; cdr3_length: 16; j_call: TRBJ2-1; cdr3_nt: TGTGCCAGCAGCGTAGAGGGCCAGGGCACCTACAATGAGCAGTTCTTC; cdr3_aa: CASSVEGQGTYNEQFF